Reported below is one T cell receptor (beta chain). What it recognizes is unknown. The authors ran a second PCR of roughly 7 to 11 cycles using a sample-barcoded 5' primer and a J-beta primer mix. TCRdb passed the 5' RACE reads through MiXCR, listing each CDR3 protein once. The table includes about 1,000,000 distinct CDR3 sequences, more than 35% detected once. The sample originates from a study of blood T cells in healthy people across ages. The CDR3 extends over 16 amino acids. Germline V gives CDR1 MNHEY, CDR2 SVGAGI. Overall study findings and caveats: Per million T cells, TCR beta diversity dropped roughly linearly as age increased.

Sequencing was performed on blood. The chain recombines TRBV6-5 with TRBJ2-4; TRBD2 matches at 9 bases. The J call could be wrong; TRBJ2-7 is a better fit for the DNA end. The clonotype comes from an older woman in good health. DNA for the CDR3: TGTGCCAGCAGTTACTCGGCTAGCGGGACCCCTTACGAGCAGTACTTC. Translated: CASSYSASGTPYEQYF.